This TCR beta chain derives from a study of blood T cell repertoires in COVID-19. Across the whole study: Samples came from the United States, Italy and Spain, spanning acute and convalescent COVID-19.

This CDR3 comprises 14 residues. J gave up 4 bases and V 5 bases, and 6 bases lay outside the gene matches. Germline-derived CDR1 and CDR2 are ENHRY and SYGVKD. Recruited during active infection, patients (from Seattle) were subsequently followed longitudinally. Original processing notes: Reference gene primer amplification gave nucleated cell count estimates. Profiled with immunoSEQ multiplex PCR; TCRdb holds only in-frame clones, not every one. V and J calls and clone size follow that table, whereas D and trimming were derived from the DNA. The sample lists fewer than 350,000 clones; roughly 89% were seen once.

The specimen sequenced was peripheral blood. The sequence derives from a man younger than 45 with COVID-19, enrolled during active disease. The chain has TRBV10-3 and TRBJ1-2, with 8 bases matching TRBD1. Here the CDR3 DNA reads TGTGCCATCAGTTTACAGGGGGATGTCTATGGCTACACCTTC. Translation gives CAISLQGDVYGYTF.